Listed below are T cell receptor beta chains from one sample, sequenced in a study of control samples from healthy donors and cancer patients. Here immunoSEQ multiplex PCR was the method, and the copy in TCRdb shows in-frame clones only, minus some. The sample holds 68,000 or so clones, 83% seen once. Sequencing was carried out using blood. The receptors derive from a man aged 55 to 70 in good health. The conserved cysteine and the conserved F or W are not part of the CDR3 here. Each record gives: V gene, CDR3 protein.

>TRBV6-5
ASRFDRDSGNTIY
>TRBV28
ASSLPTGIPETQY
>TRBV24-1
ATSDLALPAGELF
>TRBV25-1
ASSGGGQQY
>TRBV6-2/TRBV6-3
ASSYWASGNNEQF
>TRBV4-1
ASSPWGRAGTYNEQF
>TRBV11-2
ASSLRETQY